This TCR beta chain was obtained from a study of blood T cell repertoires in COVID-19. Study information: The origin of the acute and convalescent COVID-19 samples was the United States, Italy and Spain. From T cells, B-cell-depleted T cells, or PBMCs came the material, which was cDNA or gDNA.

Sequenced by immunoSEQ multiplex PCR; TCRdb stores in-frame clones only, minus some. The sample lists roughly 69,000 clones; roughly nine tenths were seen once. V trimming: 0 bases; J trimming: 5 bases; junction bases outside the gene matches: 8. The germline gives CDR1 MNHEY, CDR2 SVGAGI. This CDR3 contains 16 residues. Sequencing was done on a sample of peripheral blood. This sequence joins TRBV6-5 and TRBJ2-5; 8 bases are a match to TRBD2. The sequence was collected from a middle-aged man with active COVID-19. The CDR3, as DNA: TGTGCCAGCAGTTACTCACCGGGACTAGGGGTCGAGACCCAGTACTTC. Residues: CASSYSPGLGVETQYF.